This TCR beta chain was sequenced for a study of T cells in Graves' hyperthyroidism and ophthalmopathy. Whole-study context: Blood was drawn when the patient was first diagnosed and still untreated. General study results and limits: Blood shared most expanded thyroid clonotypes above 0.001.

The CDR3 contains 14 residues. Germline CDR1 is DFQATT and CDR2 is SNEGSKA (reference sequence). After removal of 6 bases from V and 3 bases from J, the junction contained 11 bases not matched to a gene. Notes on this clonotype: Its matching antigen is unknown.

Regions amplified from RNA transcripts were the TCR beta CDR3 regions. When the TCR CDR3 underwent first-round RT-PCR, the HTBI primer set was used. TCRdb analysed the multiplex PCR reads with MiXCR anew, one entry per CDR3 protein. The sample lists approximately 520,000 distinct CDR3 sequences, 20% seen once, with 26% in the top ten. Graves' hyperthyroidism is called stable when ophthalmopathy does not progress within 18 months. Orbital computed tomography, thyroid ultrasound, serum thyroxine and TRAb, and clinical symptoms together informed the diagnoses. The chain carries TRBV20-1 and TRBJ2-7; 7 bases match TRBD2. The source material was blood. The TCR comes from a young man with Graves' hyperthyroidism. The CDR3 protein is CSAKQSGVSYEQYF. The CDR3 coding sequence is TGCAGTGCCAAACAGAGCGGGGTGAGCTACGAGCAGTACTTC.